The entry below describes one TCR beta chain. With V trimmed by 7 bases and J by 12 bases, 20 bases remained unmatched. Per the germline V gene, CDR1 is DFQATT and CDR2 is SNEGSKA (reference sequence). This CDR3 is 15 amino acids long. TCRdb redid the calling of the RT-PCR reads with MiXCR, one entry per CDR3 protein. The table has about 680,000 distinct CDR3 sequences, 12% to 15% seen once. The TCR comes from a female donor in good health, serving as a healthy control. The sequencing input was memory CD4+ T cells from blood. V is TRBV20-1 and J is TRBJ2-7; TRBD1 agrees at 11 bases. This CDR3 is CSVTVVSDRGRPAYF. CDR3 nucleotides: TGCAGTGTCACGGTGGTTTCGGACAGGGGGCGCCCCGCGTACTTC.